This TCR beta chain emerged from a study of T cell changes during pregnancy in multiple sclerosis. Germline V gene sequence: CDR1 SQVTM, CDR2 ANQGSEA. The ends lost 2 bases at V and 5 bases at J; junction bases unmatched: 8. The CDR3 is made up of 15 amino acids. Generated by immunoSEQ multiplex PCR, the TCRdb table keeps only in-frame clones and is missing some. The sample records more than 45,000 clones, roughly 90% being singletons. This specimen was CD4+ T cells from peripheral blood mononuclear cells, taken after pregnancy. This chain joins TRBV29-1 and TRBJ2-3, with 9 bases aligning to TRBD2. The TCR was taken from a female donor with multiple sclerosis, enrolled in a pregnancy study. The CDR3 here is CSVEKVAGAKDTQYF. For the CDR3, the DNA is TGCAGCGTTGAAAAGGTAGCGGGAGCGAAAGATACGCAGTATTTT.